The clone carrying this TCR beta chain was detected only a few times. This sample was taken from a study of human T cells and chemical hapten exposure. Study-level background: In the approximately 25-week study, patients were dosed weekly with diphenylcyclopropenone on the scalp throughout.

TCRdb analysed the RACE reads with MiXCR anew, one entry per CDR3 protein. The table includes tens of thousands of distinct CDR3 sequences, 11% detected once. Noted time point: patch test 2, 6 weeks after DPC sensitization. Stated treatment: therapeutic diphenylcyclopropenone sensitization with weekly scalp DPC. This CDR3 is built from 15 residues. With 6 bases clipped from V and 6 bases from J, the junction kept 8 bases outside the gene matches. The chain recombines TRBV12-3 or TRBV12-4 with TRBJ1-2, with TRBD1 identical over 12 bases. This receptor was obtained from a man aged 35 to 55 with alopecia areata. Some clones in this sample may be carry-over from other donors' samples. Sample: whole blood, taken in connection with sensitization to the hapten diphenylcyclopropenone (DPC). CDR3 protein: CASSAPGQGAHGYTF. Written as DNA, the CDR3 is TGTGCCAGCAGCGCCCCGGGACAGGGGGCGCATGGCTACACCTTC.